This TCR beta chain was recovered during a study of patients and donors after allogeneic stem cell transplantation. One entry per CDR3 protein results from TCRdb running MiXCR on the RT-PCR reads. The repertoire consists of some 200,000 distinct CDR3 sequences, with less than 45% occurring once and the leading ten covering around 35%. The clonotype originates from a human donor who was either an allogeneic HSCT recipient or a stem cell or donor lymphocyte infusion donor (not recorded which). It is not recorded whose cells these are; they may come from a transplant donor. Sequencing used blood, either unsorted or a sorted T cell fraction (not recorded which).

CDR3 sequence: CASSVHRDSVEQYF. In DNA form, the CDR3 reads TGTGCCAGCAGCGTTCACCGGGACAGCGTCGAGCAGTACTTC. V usage is TRBV9 and J usage is TRBJ2-7; 7 bases match TRBD1. This CDR3 is 14 amino acids long. The ends lost 2 bases at V and 6 bases at J; junction bases unmatched: 8. The germline CDR1 and CDR2 sequences are SGDLS and YYNGEE.